A selection of T cell receptor beta chains follows, all from one sample in a study of memory CD4+ T cells and cytomegalovirus serostatus. Repertoires were generated with immunoSEQ multiplex PCR, while TCRdb's copy carries only in-frame clones and drops some. The table shows about 75,000 clones, with approximately 78% occurring only once. Sequenced sample: memory CD4+ T cells from blood. The receptors were sampled from an adult in good health and CMV-seropositive. The CDR3 runs from the conserved cysteine through the conserved F or W. A D gene is named only where the DNA matches it firmly. Only part of the rows carry a size: once, few, many, or a class if the clone is expanded.

CDR3 length	V gene	clone size	D gene	J gene	CDR3 DNA	CDR3 protein
15	TRBV7-9	.	.	TRBJ1-3	TGTGCCAGCAGCTTAACCCCAACTACAGGAAACACCATATATTTT	CASSLTPTTGNTIYF
15	TRBV5-1	.	.	TRBJ1-2	TGCGCCAGCAGCCCCCTGGGCTCCCGAGACTATGGCTACACCTTC	CASSPLGSRDYGYTF
15	TRBV19	.	.	TRBJ1-2	TGTGCCAGTAGTCTCCTCGCTCCGTCCGGGCCTGGCTACACCTTC	CASSLLAPSGPGYTF
17	TRBV4-1	.	TRBD2	TRBJ2-3	TGCGCCAGCAGTCAAAGAGGCGGGAGGGCCTATGCAGATACGCAGTATTTT	CASSQRGGRAYADTQYF
16	TRBV7-9	.	.	TRBJ1-3	TGTGCCAGCAGCCTATGGGAGGGGGTCTCTGGAAACACCATATATTTT	CASSLWEGVSGNTIYF
15	TRBV19	.	.	TRBJ1-1	TGTGCCAGTAGTATTAGTCCCACAAAGCTCACTGAAGCTTTCTTT	CASSISPTKLTEAFF
17	TRBV11-2	.	.	TRBJ1-1	TGTGCCAGCAGCTTAGATAGACGACGGACCATGAACACTGAAGCTTTCTTT	CASSLDRRRTMNTEAFF
13	TRBV6-1	once	.	TRBJ1-2	TGTGCCAGCAGTGATTGGGGGGACTATGGCTACACCTTC	CASSDWGDYGYTF
15	TRBV10-2	.	TRBD1	TRBJ2-1	TGCGCCAGCCTAGCGTGGGACAGGGGTTCGGATGAGCAGTTCTTC	CASLAWDRGSDEQFF
14	TRBV7-2	.	.	TRBJ2-1	TGTGCCAGCAGCCGCCAGGTGGGGGACAATGAGCAGTTCTTC	CASSRQVGDNEQFF